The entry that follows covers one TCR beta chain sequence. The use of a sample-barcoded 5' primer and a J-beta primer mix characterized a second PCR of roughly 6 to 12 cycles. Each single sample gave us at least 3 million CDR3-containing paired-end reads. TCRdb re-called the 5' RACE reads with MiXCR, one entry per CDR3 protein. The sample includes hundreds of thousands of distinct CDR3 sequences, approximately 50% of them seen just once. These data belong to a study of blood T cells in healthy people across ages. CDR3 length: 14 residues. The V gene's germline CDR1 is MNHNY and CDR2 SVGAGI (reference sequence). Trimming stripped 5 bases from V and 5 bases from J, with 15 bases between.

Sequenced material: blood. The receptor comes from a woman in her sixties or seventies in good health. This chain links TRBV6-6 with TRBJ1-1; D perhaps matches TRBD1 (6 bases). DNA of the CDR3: TGTGCCAGCAGTCTCTTGGGGGCGAGGACTGAAGCTTTCTTT. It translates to CASSLLGARTEAFF.